A single sample is the source of the 4 T cell receptor beta chains below, sequenced in a study of T cells in Graves' hyperthyroidism and ophthalmopathy. TCR beta CDR3 region amplification was performed from RNA transcripts. First-round RT-PCR targeting the TCR CDR3 was performed with the HTBI primer set. TCRdb processed the multiplex PCR reads anew with MiXCR; each CDR3 protein has one entry. The table includes under 400,000 distinct CDR3 sequences, approximately 13% detected once. The sequenced sample was blood. Source of these receptors: a woman under 30 with Graves' hyperthyroidism.

This clonotype was recorded many times. The J gene is TRBJ2-7, the V gene TRBV7-9; D gene ambiguous. CDR3 length: 11 residues. Between the trimmed V and J ends, which lost 4 bases and 4 bases, there was a span of 5 bases. Germline V gene sequence: CDR1 SEHNR, CDR2 FQNEAQ (reference sequence). CDR3 loop: CASSYNYEQYF. The CDR3 DNA is TGTGCCAGCAGCTACAATTACGAGCAGTACTTC.

This clonotype has at least ten counts. V and J are TRBV7-8 and TRBJ2-7; unclear D gene. The ends were cut back, 1 base at V and 5 bases at J, with 9 bases in the middle. This CDR3 comprises 13 residues. Per the germline V gene, CDR1 is SGHVS and CDR2 is FQNEAQ. The CDR3 spells CASSLVSLDEQYF. CDR3 sequence (DNA): TGTGCCAGCAGCTTAGTCTCCTTGGACGAGCAGTACTTC.

This clonotype was recorded a few times. This sequence joins TRBV19 and TRBJ2-7; perhaps D is TRBD1 or TRBD2 (5 bases each). V lost 3 bases and J 2 bases, leaving 14 bases between the germline ends. This CDR3 comprises 15 residues. In germline, CDR1 is LNHDA, CDR2 SQIVND (reference sequence). The CDR3 sequence: CASSIEGLPTYEQYF. The CDR3 DNA follows: TGTGCCAGTAGTATTGAGGGGTTACCTACCTACGAGCAGTACTTC.

In its sample, this clonotype was seen many times. The chain carries TRBV7-2 and TRBJ1-1; D not resolved. CDR1 is SGHTA, CDR2 FQGNSA, per germline. This CDR3 is 13 amino acids long. The V and J ends lost 6 bases and 6 bases respectively, with 14 bases between them. The CDR3: CASSPRTTAEAFF. In nucleotides, the CDR3 is TGTGCCAGCAGTCCTCGAACAACGGCTGAAGCTTTCTTT.